These 28 T cell receptor beta chains were all obtained from the same sample, sequenced in a study of blood T cells in healthy people across ages. Alongside a J-beta primer mix, a sample-barcoded 5' primer served in a second PCR lasting 7 to 11 cycles. Each CDR3 protein gets one entry after TCRdb re-called the 5' RACE reads with MiXCR. The sample contains about 730,000 distinct CDR3 sequences, roughly two fifths of which appear only once. Specimen: blood. Every receptor here comes from a woman in her sixties or seventies in good health.

The genes are TRBV20-1 and TRBJ2-5, with a possible D match to TRBD2 (6 bases). Deletions cut 8 bases from V and 3 bases from J, with 16 bases between. The germline V gene encodes CDR1 DFQATT and CDR2 SNEGSKA (reference sequence). The CDR3 runs 13 residues. The CDR3 protein is CSTPLSGEETQYF. The CDR3 DNA reads as TGCAGTACTCCCCTCTCGGGGGAAGAGACCCAGTACTTC.

The chain links TRBV27 to TRBJ2-7; 9 nucleotides line up with TRBD1. The germline gives CDR1 MNHEY, CDR2 SMNVEV (reference sequence). The CDR3 consists of 15 residues. The trim removed 7 bases at V and 5 bases at J, leaving 12 bases unmatched. The CDR3 reads CASTPGTGMLHEQYF. CDR3 sequence (DNA): TGTGCCAGCACCCCTGGGACAGGGATGCTCCACGAGCAGTACTTC.

The table lists this clonotype with a count of one. The gene calls are TRBV19 and TRBJ2-1, with D maybe TRBD2 (5 bases). The CDR3 has 15 residues. Trimming removed 3 bases at V and 4 bases at J, with 13 bases between. Germline V gene lookup returns CDR1 LNHDA and CDR2 SQIVND (reference sequence). CDR3 sequence reads: CASSIQTSGYNEQFF. For the CDR3, the DNA is TGTGCCAGTAGTATCCAGACTTCGGGGTACAATGAGCAGTTCTTC.

In this sample, this clonotype turned up a few times. This sequence joins TRBV5-6 and TRBJ1-2; no reliable D call. Germline assignment: CDR1 SGHDT and CDR2 YYEEEE. V was cut by 0 bases and J by 7 bases, with 13 bases left in between. The CDR3 runs 14 residues. The DNA of the CDR3 is TGTGCCAGCAGCTTGGGACGCATCATTGCTGGCTACACCTTC. The encoded protein is CASSLGRIIAGYTF.

This clonotype occurred once. This chain links TRBV7-2 with TRBJ2-2; weak D call: TRBD1 (6 bases). Trimming removed 6 bases from V and 5 bases from J, with 16 bases in between. Germline assignment: CDR1 SGHTA and CDR2 FQGNSA. The CDR3 is 15 amino acids. The CDR3 loop reads CASSGQGLETGELFF. CDR3 in DNA: TGTGCCAGCAGTGGCCAGGGGCTGGAAACCGGGGAGCTGTTTTTT.

There are many counts of this clonotype. The chain has TRBV20-1 and TRBJ2-7, with 10 positions matching TRBD2. CDR1 DFQATT and CDR2 SNEGSKA come from the germline V gene (reference sequence). Trimming removed 1 base from V and 3 bases from J; junction bases left unmatched: 3. This CDR3 has 14 residues. CDR3 bases: TGCAGTGCTAGAGGGACTAGCGGCTTCTACGAGCAGTACTTC. It translates to CSARGTSGFYEQYF.

The chain employs TRBV20-1 and TRBJ2-2; D remains ambiguous. Germline values: CDR1 DFQATT, CDR2 SNEGSKA (reference sequence). The CDR3 is made up of 12 amino acids. Here the CDR3 reads CIDLWNTGELFF. The CDR3 nucleotides read TGCATTGACTTATGGAACACCGGGGAGCTGTTTTTT.

This chain links TRBV7-6 with TRBJ2-2; D remains ambiguous. The CDR3 covers 14 residues. Trimming removed 3 bases from V and 0 bases from J, with 5 bases in between. Germline loops: CDR1 SGHVS, CDR2 FNYEAQ. The CDR3 spells CASSFPANTGELFF. For the CDR3, the DNA is TGTGCCAGCAGCTTTCCCGCGAACACCGGGGAGCTGTTTTTT.

This clonotype was counted a single time. V and J are TRBV4-1 and TRBJ2-3; tentative D call: TRBD2 (6 bases). Trimming pared 3 bases from V and 2 bases from J, leaving 12 bases between. Looked up from germline, CDR1 is MGHRA and CDR2 is YSYEKL. The CDR3 runs 15 residues. The CDR3 nucleotides are TGCGCCAGCAGCCACGTGGGGGGTTCCACAGATACGCAGTATTTT. Translation: CASSHVGGSTDTQYF.

This clonotype was recorded once. The genes are TRBV7-9 and TRBJ2-1; 8 bases fit TRBD1. V lost 4 bases, J lost 10 bases, and 18 bases stayed unmatched. The germline CDR1 and CDR2 sequences are SEHNR and FQNEAQ (reference sequence). The CDR3 covers 17 residues. The CDR3 DNA sequence: TGTGCCAGCAGCTCAGTAGACCAGGGGGCACCCTTCTACGAGCAGTTCTTC. Amino acid sequence: CASSSVDQGAPFYEQFF.

This clonotype was counted only a few times. V and J are TRBV7-2 and TRBJ2-5, with TRBD1 as a possible D gene (6 bases). V dropped 4 bases and J dropped 5 bases, with 14 bases sitting between them. Germline V gene lookup returns CDR1 SGHTA and CDR2 FQGNSA. This CDR3 has 14 residues. CDR3 amino acids: CASSSQTGLETQYF. The CDR3, as DNA: TGTGCCAGCAGCTCCCAGACAGGTCTGGAGACCCAGTACTTC.

This clonotype was found a few times. This rearrangement joins TRBV5-6 to TRBJ2-1; 11 nucleotides line up with TRBD2. The junction had 4 bases not matched to a gene; V was cut back by 2 bases and J by 6 bases. This CDR3 is 15 amino acids long. Germline-derived CDR1 and CDR2 are SGHDT and YYEEEE. CDR3 residues: CASSFTSGGPNEQFF. The DNA for the CDR3 is TGTGCCAGCAGCTTTACTAGCGGGGGCCCCAATGAGCAGTTCTTC.

Many counts were recorded for this clonotype. V usage is TRBV13 and J usage is TRBJ1-2; possible D gene TRBD1, 6 bases. Germline lookup yields CDR1 PRHDT and CDR2 FYEKMQ (reference sequence). V lost 4 bases and J 3 bases, leaving 18 bases between the germline ends. The CDR3 has 16 residues. The CDR3 loop is CASSSLGTSSYYGYTF. The DNA for the CDR3 is TGTGCCAGCAGCTCCTTGGGGACATCTTCCTACTATGGCTACACCTTC.

The rearrangement joins TRBV20-1 to TRBJ2-5; 15 nucleotides agree with TRBD2. V lost 6 bases and J lost 7; bases outside the gene matches: 9. CDR1 and CDR2 from the germline V gene are DFQATT and SNEGSKA (reference sequence). The CDR3 loop spans 15 amino acids. CDR3 amino acids: CSARTSGRGPGTQYF. The CDR3, as DNA: TGCAGTGCAAGGACTAGCGGGAGGGGTCCGGGGACCCAGTACTTC.

This clonotype was found many times. The rearrangement uses TRBV29-1 and TRBJ2-7; D is possibly TRBD1 (5 bases). Germline V gene data show CDR1 as SQVTM and CDR2 as ANQGSEA. CDR3 length: 14 residues. Trimming took 5 bases from V and 2 from J, leaving 16 bases between them. The CDR3 DNA reads TGCAGCGTTTCATGGACACCATTAGCCTACGAGCAGTACTTC. Encoded protein: CSVSWTPLAYEQYF.

V usage is TRBV20-1 and J usage is TRBJ1-1, with 9 bases fitting TRBD1. Per the germline V gene, CDR1 is DFQATT and CDR2 is SNEGSKA (reference sequence). CDR3 length: 15 residues. V shed 2 bases and J 3 bases; nucleotides not matched to a gene: 7. The CDR3 is CSARTGGPPHTEAFF. In DNA, the CDR3 is TGCAGTGCTAGAACAGGGGGCCCACCCCACACTGAAGCTTTCTTT.

This rearrangement joins TRBV27 to TRBJ2-3; 13 positions match TRBD2. CDR3 length equals 18 residues. Germline assignment: CDR1 MNHEY and CDR2 SMNVEV (reference sequence). V lost 5 bases, J lost 4 bases, and 12 bases stayed unmatched. CDR3 in amino acids: CASSALDGLAGAADTQYF. The CDR3 coding sequence is TGTGCCAGCAGTGCCCTTGACGGACTAGCGGGGGCCGCAGATACGCAGTATTTT.

This clonotype was counted between two and nine times. This chain joins TRBV18 and TRBJ2-1; 10 bases fit TRBD1. This CDR3 spans 16 amino acids. Germline loops: CDR1 KGHSH, CDR2 LQKENI. J lost 6 bases, V lost 3 bases, and 8 bases had no gene match. CDR3 nucleotide sequence: TGTGCCAGCTCACCCAGCTCCGGGACAGGGGTCAATGAGCAGTTCTTC. Protein product: CASSPSSGTGVNEQFF.

Of note for this clonotype: A read error may be the cause here, since a much bigger clone is one base away. This chain links TRBV27 with TRBJ2-3; 8 nucleotides align to TRBD2. The V and J ends lost 1 base and 6 bases, in that order; junction bases with no gene match: 12. The CDR3 is made up of 17 amino acids. Germline V gene sequence: CDR1 MNHEY, CDR2 SMNVEV (reference sequence). CDR3 loop: CASSLFSEGLGRDTQYF. DNA of the CDR3: TGTGCCAGCAGTTTATTCTCTGAGGGACTAGGACGGGATACGCAGTATTTT.

The chain is built from TRBV5-1 and TRBJ1-1; a weak D match, TRBD1 (5 bases). Deletions cut 6 bases from V and 3 bases from J, with 27 bases between. This CDR3 is 18 amino acids long. The V gene's germline CDR1 is SGHRS and CDR2 YFSETQ. CDR3 nucleotide sequence: TGCGCCAGCACCCAGGACACCCTGGGGGTTTACCGCGACACTGAAGCTTTCTTT. Translated, it gives CASTQDTLGVYRDTEAFF.

The V gene is TRBV3-1, the J gene TRBJ2-3, with D tentatively TRBD2 (6 bases). The CDR3 sequence is 16 residues long. The V gene's germline CDR1 is LGHDT and CDR2 YNNKEL (reference sequence). V dropped 3 bases and J dropped 0 bases, with 13 bases sitting between them. The CDR3 protein is CASSQMGRGSTDTQYF. As DNA, the CDR3 is TGTGCCAGCAGCCAGATGGGGCGGGGTAGCACAGATACGCAGTATTTT.

The chain couples TRBV7-2 to TRBJ2-3, with TRBD1 identical over 7 bases. The CDR3 runs 15 residues. The trim removed 5 bases at V and 5 bases at J, leaving 10 bases unmatched. CDR1 is SGHTA, CDR2 FQGNSA, per germline. In DNA form, the CDR3 reads TGTGCCAGCAGCCCACCTAATAGACAGGGAGATACGCAGTATTTT. Amino acid sequence: CASSPPNRQGDTQYF.

V usage is TRBV7-9 and J usage is TRBJ2-7; 7 bases are a match to TRBD1. Germline-derived CDR1 and CDR2 are SEHNR and FQNEAQ (reference sequence). Trimming took 5 bases from V and 1 from J; bases not matched to a gene: 8. This CDR3 has 15 residues. The chain's CDR3 is CASSQSPDRSYEQYF. The CDR3, as DNA: TGTGCCAGCAGCCAATCGCCGGACAGGTCCTACGAGCAGTACTTC.

The rearrangement joins TRBV12-3 or TRBV12-4 to TRBJ1-5, with a tentative D call TRBD1 (5 bases). This CDR3 spans 14 amino acids. Trimming took off 6 bases at V and 7 bases at J, with 16 bases between the two ends. The CDR3 DNA is TGTGCCAGCAGACGGGGACTTGAGTTCCAGCCCCAGCATTTT. This translates into CASRRGLEFQPQHF.

This clonotype occurred a few times. This chain connects TRBV20-1 to TRBJ1-2, with D perhaps TRBD1 (6 bases). The CDR3 is 12 amino acids. Trimming cost V 5 bases and J 8 bases, with 15 bases left between them. Germline V lookup: CDR1 DFQATT, CDR2 SNEGSKA (reference sequence). This CDR3 is CSAADRPAGYTF. The CDR3 DNA reads as TGCAGTGCTGCTGACAGGCCAGCGGGCTACACCTTC.

This sequence joins TRBV29-1 and TRBJ2-4; D gene uncertain. The CDR3 runs to 11 residues. Germline values: CDR1 SQVTM, CDR2 ANQGSEA. Trimming stripped 7 bases from V and 6 bases from J, with 10 bases between. The CDR3 DNA reads TGCAGCGGGGCCCGGGCAAACATTCAGTACTTC. Translation gives CSGARANIQYF.

The sample holds many counts of this clonotype. V gene TRBV29-1 combines with J gene TRBJ2-1; tentative D call: TRBD2 (6 bases). Germline V gives CDR1 SQVTM, CDR2 ANQGSEA. V was trimmed by 3 bases and J by 14 bases, leaving 11 bases between them. The CDR3 is 10 amino acids. The CDR3 DNA reads TGCAGCGTTGAGGGAGGAGGAGAGTTCTTC. Amino acids: CSVEGGGEFF.

The rearrangement links TRBV3-1 to TRBJ1-1; 7 nucleotides align to TRBD1. This CDR3 has 14 residues. Germline values: CDR1 LGHDT, CDR2 YNNKEL (reference sequence). Germline trimming cut 3 bases from V and 3 bases from J; bases unmatched to any gene: 4. The CDR3 loop is CASSQGQMDTEAFF. The CDR3 nucleotides are TGTGCCAGCAGCCAGGGACAGATGGACACTGAAGCTTTCTTT.